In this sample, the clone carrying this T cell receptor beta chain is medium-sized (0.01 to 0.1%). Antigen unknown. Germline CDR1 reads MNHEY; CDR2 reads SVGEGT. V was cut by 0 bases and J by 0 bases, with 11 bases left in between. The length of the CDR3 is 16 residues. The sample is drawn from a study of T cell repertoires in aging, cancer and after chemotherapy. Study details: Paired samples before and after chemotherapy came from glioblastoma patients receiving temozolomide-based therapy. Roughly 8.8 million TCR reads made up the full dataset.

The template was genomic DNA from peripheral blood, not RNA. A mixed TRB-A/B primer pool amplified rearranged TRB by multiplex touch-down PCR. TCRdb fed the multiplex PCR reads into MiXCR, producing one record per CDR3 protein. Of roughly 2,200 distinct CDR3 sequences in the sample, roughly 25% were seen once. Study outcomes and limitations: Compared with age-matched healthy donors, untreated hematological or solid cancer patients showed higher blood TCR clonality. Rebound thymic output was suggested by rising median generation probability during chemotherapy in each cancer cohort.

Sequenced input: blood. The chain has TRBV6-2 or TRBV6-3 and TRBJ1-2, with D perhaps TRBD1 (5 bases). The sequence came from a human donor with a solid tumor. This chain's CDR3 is CASSYSPGRTNYGYTF. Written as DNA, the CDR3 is TGTGCCAGCAGTTACTCGCCGGGACGGACTAACTATGGCTACACCTTC.